This T cell receptor beta chain was profiled in a study of chemoradiotherapy in HPV16-positive cancers (dated by TCRdb to the early 2020s). Regarding the complete study: Candidate HPV-specific T-cell clones and common TCR motifs were defined by functional T-cell assays performed on cells from two HPV16-positive patients. The study set out to ask whether T-cell immunity against the HPV oncoproteins E6 and E7 changes over the course of chemoradiotherapy and whether that immunity affects survival. Next, the candidate HPV-specific TCRs and motifs were followed in TCR repertoires from over 85 patients with HPV-related cancers.

Repertoires were sampled multiple times during chemoradiotherapy, which allowed clonal expansion in the tumor microenvironment to be followed. V loses 2 bases of germline sequence and J loses 8 bases, and the interval between the two ends is 18 bases. Sequences SNHLY (CDR1) and FYNNEI (CDR2) are obtained from the germline V gene. There are 15 amino acids in the CDR3, from cysteine to phenylalanine inclusive. The retained sequence is limited to the CDR3, 45 bases, with the frame set at the first base. Study-level results and caveats: In HPV16-positive patients, expansion of HPV-responsive T cells during chemoradiotherapy was found to be associated with improved recurrence-free survival. Expansion of candidate HPV-specific clones and E7-related TCR motifs was observed in the tumor microenvironment during treatment, whereas no such expansion was observed for non-HPV-specific T cells. The functional definition of HPV-specific T cells was derived from only a couple of HPV16-positive patients, and the survival association was reported for HPV16-positive patients.

Preparation of the library involved the immunoSEQ multiplex PCR assay. TCRdb mirrors the immuneACCESS table, restricted to in-frame sequences. Some clones are absent from its copies; in checked studies, under half trace to an unresolved V gene, and the reason for the others is unknown. The sample table lists fewer than 40,000 clones, approximately 90% of them with a count of one. Of the sample, about 3.6% is held by the ten largest clones. In the case of this clone: The clone's antigen remains unknown. Base quality data are lacking; no much larger clone is found one base away.

This TCR came from a human donor with HPV-associated anogenital cancer. The sample consisted of blood, taken from a patient who underwent chemoradiotherapy. The chain is encoded by TRBV2 joined to TRBJ1-2; the D gene is unclear. The CDR3 corresponds to CASSESEAPMWGYTF. The nucleotide sequence reads as follows: TGTGCCAGCAGTGAATCGGAGGCACCTATGTGGGGCTACACCTTC.